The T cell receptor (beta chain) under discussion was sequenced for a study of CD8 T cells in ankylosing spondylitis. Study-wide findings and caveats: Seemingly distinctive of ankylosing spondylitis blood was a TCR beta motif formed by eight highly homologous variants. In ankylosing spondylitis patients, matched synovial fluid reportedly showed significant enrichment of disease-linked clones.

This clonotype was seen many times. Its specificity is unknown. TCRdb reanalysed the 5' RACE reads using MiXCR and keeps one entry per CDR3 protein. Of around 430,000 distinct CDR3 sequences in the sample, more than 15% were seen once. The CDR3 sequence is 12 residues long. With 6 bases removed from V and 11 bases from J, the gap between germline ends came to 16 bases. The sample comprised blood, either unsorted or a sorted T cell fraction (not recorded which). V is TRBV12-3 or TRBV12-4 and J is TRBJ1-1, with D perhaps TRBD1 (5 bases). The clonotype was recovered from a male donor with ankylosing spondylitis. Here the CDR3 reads CASSFSGTRAFF. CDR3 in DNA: TGTGCCAGCAGCTTCTCCGGGACTAGGGCTTTCTTT.